These 7 T cell receptor beta chains share one sample of origin, sequenced in a study of T cell responses to AZD1222 COVID-19 vaccine. Libraries were prepared by immunoSEQ multiplex PCR; TCRdb keeps only in-frame clonotypes and omits some of them. The repertoire has 90,000 to 150,000 clones, just under 90% of them found once; the top ten carry almost 4.5%. Source: peripheral blood, taken on day 0 of AZD1222 vaccination. The receptors here all came from an adult in good health.

The rearrangement links TRBV4-1 to TRBJ2-2; 7 positions agree with TRBD1. Germline V lookup: CDR1 MGHRA, CDR2 YSYEKL. V shed 4 bases, J shed 0 bases, and the junction held 5 bases outside the gene matches. This CDR3 spans 16 amino acids. CDR3 sequence: CASSLSGGANTGELFF. CDR3 sequence (DNA): TGCGCCAGCAGCCTGTCAGGGGGAGCGAACACCGGGGAGCTGTTTTTT.

This clone was detected only once. The chain is built from TRBV28 and TRBJ2-1; D may be TRBD1 (7 bases). Trimming took 4 bases from V and 5 from J, leaving 15 bases between them. Per the germline V gene, CDR1 is MDHEN and CDR2 is SYDVKM. The CDR3 runs 15 residues. This CDR3 reads CASSWAGQNDNEQFF. The CDR3 DNA is TGTGCCAGCAGTTGGGCGGGACAGAATGACAATGAGCAGTTCTTC.

The gene calls are TRBV19 and TRBJ2-2, with a possible D match to TRBD2 (7 bases). In germline, CDR1 is LNHDA, CDR2 SQIVND (reference sequence). The length of the CDR3 is 15 residues. Trimming pared 8 bases from V and 4 bases from J, leaving 17 bases between. CDR3 amino acids: CASSTGGVGTGELFF. The CDR3 DNA is TGTGCCAGTTCTACGGGGGGCGTCGGCACCGGGGAGCTGTTTTTT.

This chain joins TRBV18 and TRBJ1-2; D remains ambiguous. Germline lookup yields CDR1 KGHSH and CDR2 LQKENI. The CDR3 sequence is 13 residues long. V lost 6 bases and J lost 3, with 11 bases in between. This CDR3 is CASSPDGDYGYTF. In DNA, the CDR3 is TGTGCCAGCTCTCCGGACGGAGACTATGGCTACACCTTC.

This clone was found once. This sequence joins TRBV5-5 and TRBJ1-4, with 9 bases lining up with TRBD1. The V gene's germline CDR1 is SGHKS and CDR2 YYEKEE (reference sequence). V was pared by 4 bases and J by 6 bases, with 10 bases of the junction left unmatched. The CDR3 consists of 16 residues. CDR3 protein: CASSIFRDREDEKLFF. Here the CDR3 DNA reads TGTGCCAGCAGCATTTTCCGGGACAGGGAAGATGAAAAACTGTTTTTT.

The table lists this clone with a few counts. V is TRBV12-3 or TRBV12-4 and J is TRBJ1-5; a weak D match, TRBD1 (5 bases). The length of the CDR3 is 12 residues. The germline V and J ends were trimmed by 5 bases and 10 bases, with 12 bases remaining between them. The CDR3 sequence: CASSLDRSPQHF. As DNA, the CDR3 is TGTGCCAGCAGTCTCGACAGAAGCCCCCAGCATTTT.

This clone was detected only once. The genes are TRBV7-2 and TRBJ1-5; no clear D gene. The CDR3 contains 13 residues. Deletions cut 3 bases from V and 4 bases from J, with 7 bases between. Per germline, CDR1 SGHTA and CDR2 FQGNSA. This chain's CDR3 is CASSFQENQPQHF. Written as DNA, the CDR3 is TGTGCCAGCAGCTTTCAGGAAAATCAGCCCCAGCATTTT.